This is a list of T cell receptor beta chains from one sample in a study of stem cell transplantation in POMP-related autoinflammatory disease. The table came from immunoSEQ multiplex PCR; TCRdb's copy has only in-frame clones and leaves some out. The data hold about 32,000 clones, with 85% to 90% observed a single time. The sample consisted of CD4+ T cells from PBMCs, taken before stem cell transplantation. Source of these receptors: a human donor with POMP-related autoinflammation and immune dysregulation (PRAID). CDR3s include the opening cysteine and the closing phenylalanine or tryptophan. The D gene is left open where the match is weak. Clone sizes are given selectively: once, few, many, or a class where the clone is expanded.

D gene | J gene | V gene | clone size | CDR3 protein | CDR3 DNA
TRBD2 | TRBJ2-5 | TRBV18 | . | CASSPIFTRLAGVPWNF | TGTGCCAGCTCACCTATTTTTACTAGACTAGCGGGAGTGCCTTGGAACTTC
. | TRBJ1-1 | TRBV6-5 | . | CASSYSGAGSWTEAFF | TGTGCCAGCAGTTACTCGGGGGCAGGGAGTTGGACTGAAGCTTTCTTT
. | TRBJ2-3 | TRBV19 | once | CASSIHRRRRTDTQYF | TGTGCCAGTAGTATTCACAGGAGGCGGAGGACAGATACGCAGTATTTT
. | TRBJ2-3 | TRBV5-1 | . | CASSLAGVSGWGVATDTQYF | TGCGCCAGCAGCTTGGCCGGTGTGAGCGGGTGGGGCGTGGCCACAGATACGCAGTATTTT
. | TRBJ2-7 | TRBV18 | . | CASSPLPPLSTPDQYF | TGTGCCAGCTCACCCCTTCCACCCCTCTCTACTCCAGACCAGTACTTC
TRBD2 | TRBJ2-3 | TRBV9 | . | CASSVAGGSGTDTQYF | TGTGCCAGCAGCGTAGCTGGCGGGAGCGGCACAGATACGCAGTATTTT
TRBD1 | TRBJ2-7 | TRBV5-1 | once | CASSFDRGAEQYF | TGCGCCAGCAGCTTTGACAGGGGAGCCGAGCAGTACTTC
. | TRBJ1-1 | TRBV4-1 | . | CASSQARGSLDTEAFF | TGCGCCAGCAGCCAAGCCCGGGGGTCGTTGGACACTGAAGCTTTCTTT
. | TRBJ2-3 | TRBV5-1 | . | CASRPGSSTDTQYF | TGCGCCAGCAGACCCGGGAGTAGCACAGATACGCAGTATTTT
. | TRBJ2-3 | TRBV20-1 | . | CSAPIRDTQYF | TGCAGTGCCCCTATTCGGGATACGCAGTATTTT
. | TRBJ2-3 | TRBV13 | . | CASSLGWTDTQYF | TGTGCCAGCAGCTTAGGTTGGACAGATACGCAGTATTTT
TRBD2 | TRBJ2-5 | TRBV2 | . | CASSEFSGREETQYF | TGTGCCAGCAGTGAGTTCAGCGGGAGGGAAGAGACCCAGTACTTC
. | TRBJ2-1 | TRBV2 | . | CASSGTFRGDNEQFF | TGTGCCAGCAGTGGTACATTCCGAGGGGACAATGAGCAGTTCTTC
. | TRBJ2-1 | TRBV5-4 | . | CASSLFYGNNEQFF | TGTGCCAGCAGCTTGTTCTATGGGAACAATGAGCAGTTCTTC
TRBD1 | TRBJ2-5 | TRBV7-7 | . | CASSLDRGETQYF | TGTGCCAGCAGCCTGGACAGGGGAGAGACCCAGTACTTC
. | TRBJ2-3 | TRBV6-1 | . | CASTGSDTQYF | TGTGCCAGCACGGGCAGTGATACGCAGTATTTT
. | TRBJ2-5 | TRBV5-4 | once | CASSLTRETQYF | TGTGCCAGCAGCCTAACGCGGGAGACCCAGTACTTC
. | TRBJ2-2 | TRBV9 | . | CASSVYTGELFF | TGTGCCAGCAGCGTTTACACCGGGGAGCTGTTTTTT
. | TRBJ1-1 | TRBV5-1 | . | CASSLEGRTEAFF | TGCGCCAGCAGCTTGGAGGGACGCACTGAAGCTTTCTTT
TRBD1 | TRBJ1-1 | TRBV29-1 | once | CSVRDRGSRNTEAFF | TGCAGCGTTAGAGACAGGGGCTCGAGGAACACTGAAGCTTTCTTT
. | TRBJ1-4 | TRBV27 | . | CASSSWATRDEKLFF | TGTGCCAGCAGTTCCTGGGCCACCCGGGATGAAAAACTGTTTTTT
. | TRBJ2-1 | TRBV5-1 | . | CASSRRTASSYNEQFF | TGCGCCAGCAGCCGAAGGACGGCTAGCTCCTACAATGAGCAGTTCTTC
. | TRBJ1-1 | TRBV6-5 | . | CASSYASGTEAFF | TGTGCCAGCAGTTACGCGAGCGGTACTGAAGCTTTCTTT
. | TRBJ1-1 | TRBV5-4 | . | CASSLTGRMNTEAFF | TGTGCCAGCAGCTTGACAGGGAGGATGAACACTGAAGCTTTCTTT
. | TRBJ2-1 | TRBV9 | . | CASSVEWGRNEQFF | TGTGCCAGCAGCGTAGAGTGGGGGCGGAATGAGCAGTTCTTC
. | TRBJ2-7 | TRBV1 | . | CTSTRQGIETYEQYF | TGCACCAGCACGCGACAGGGGATCGAGACCTACGAGCAGTACTTC
. | TRBJ2-7 | TRBV19 | . | CASSTGTKYEQYF | TGTGCCAGTAGTACCGGGACGAAATACGAGCAGTACTTC
. | TRBJ2-1 | TRBV7-9 | . | CASSPRERDNEQFF | TGTGCCAGCAGTCCCCGGGAAAGGGACAATGAGCAGTTCTTC
. | TRBJ2-5 | TRBV11-2 | . | CASTMGGLTLQTQYF | TGTGCCAGCACCATGGGAGGACTGACGTTACAGACCCAGTACTTC
. | TRBJ1-6 | TRBV2 | . | CASSEGFGWGSPLHF | TGTGCCAGCAGTGAAGGTTTTGGGTGGGGCTCACCCCTCCACTTT